Listed below are T cell receptor beta chains from one sample, sequenced in a study of cytomegalovirus exposure and HLA in healthy donors. TCRdb's table, derived via immunoSEQ multiplex PCR, lists solely in-frame clones and lacks some. The sample has under 200,000 clones, approximately 87% seen once. The sequenced sample consisted of PBMCs. The receptors shown here come from a woman in her 30s in good health and CMV-seronegative. The CDR3 runs from the conserved cysteine through the conserved F or W. The D gene is left open where the match is weak. Only part of the rows carry a size: once, few, many, or a class if the clone is expanded.

D	size	V	length	J	DNA	CDR3
-	-	TRBV11-3	14	TRBJ2-5	TGTGCCAGCAGCGCCGGACACGTCCAAGAGACCCAGTACTTC	CASSAGHVQETQYF
-	-	TRBV5-1	13	TRBJ2-7	TGCGCCAGCAGCTTGGGACCAGCCTACGAGCAGTACTTC	CASSLGPAYEQYF
-	-	TRBV9	16	TRBJ2-7	TGTGCCAGCAGTTACGGGGTCGCGGGGGCTGTCTACGAGCAGTACTTC	CASSYGVAGAVYEQYF
-	-	TRBV5-1	14	TRBJ2-5	TGCGCCAGCAGCTTCAACAGGATCGAAGAGACCCAGTACTTC	CASSFNRIEETQYF
TRBD2	-	TRBV5-1	16	TRBJ2-1	TGCGCCAGCAGCCCTGTGGGACTAAGCTCCTACAATGAGCAGTTCTTC	CASSPVGLSSYNEQFF
-	few	TRBV4-1	16	TRBJ1-2	TGCGCCAGCAGCCAAGATCAGGAGGCAGGGGTTATTGGCTACACCTTC	CASSQDQEAGVIGYTF
-	-	TRBV7-9	13	TRBJ1-1	TGTGCCAGCAGCTACAAGGGTGCGACTGAAGCTTTCTTT	CASSYKGATEAFF
-	-	TRBV2	14	TRBJ1-5	TGTGCCAGCGGATTTAACAGGGAGGGGCAGCCCCAGCATTTT	CASGFNREGQPQHF
-	-	TRBV9	15	TRBJ2-7	TGTGCCAGCAGCGTTAGATCAGAGCTATCCTACGAGCAGTACTTC	CASSVRSELSYEQYF
TRBD1	-	TRBV4-3	14	TRBJ2-7	TGCGCCAGCAGCCAAGATTACGGACAGGGCGAGCAGTACTTC	CASSQDYGQGEQYF
-	-	TRBV5-1	13	TRBJ1-5	TGCGCCAGCAGCTTCACGTCGAATCAGCCCCAGCATTTT	CASSFTSNQPQHF
-	-	TRBV2	12	TRBJ2-1	TGTGCCAGCAGAGGACAGCCCAATGAGCAGTTCTTC	CASRGQPNEQFF
TRBD2	-	TRBV4-2	17	TRBJ2-3	TGTGCCAGCAGAAAAATGGAGACTAGCGGGGGCACAGATACGCAGTATTTT	CASRKMETSGGTDTQYF
TRBD2	-	TRBV9	20	TRBJ2-2	TGTGCCAGCAGCGTAGAGTTCGGGGTCCTAGCGGGGGCCGACACCGGGGAGCTGTTTTTT	CASSVEFGVLAGADTGELFF
-	-	TRBV5-1	14	TRBJ2-7	TGCGCCAGCAGCTTGGTAGTGAACTCCTACGAGCAGTACTTC	CASSLVVNSYEQYF
TRBD1	-	TRBV7-9	15	TRBJ2-7	TGTGCCAGCAGCCGAACCGGGACAGAAACCTACGAGCAGTACTTC	CASSRTGTETYEQYF
-	once	TRBV4-1	16	TRBJ1-4	TGCGCCAGCAGCCAGGAGATCGGGGCAACTAATGAAAAACTGTTTTTT	CASSQEIGATNEKLFF
-	-	TRBV2	12	TRBJ1-1	TGTGCCAGCAGTGCCTGGAACACTGAAGCTTTCTTT	CASSAWNTEAFF
-	-	TRBV25-1	11	TRBJ1-5	TGTGCCAGCAGTGGTCGCGGGCCCCAGCATTTT	CASSGRGPQHF
TRBD2	-	TRBV19	14	TRBJ2-5	TGTGCCAGTAGCACTCTAGCGGGAGGGGAGACCCAGTACTTC	CASSTLAGGETQYF
-	-	TRBV30	12	TRBJ2-7	TGTGCCTGGAACGGGGTAATCGACGAGCAGTACTTC	CAWNGVIDEQYF
TRBD1	-	TRBV2	15	TRBJ2-7	TGTGCCAGCAGTGGACAGGGGACGAGCTCCTACGAGCAGTACTTC	CASSGQGTSSYEQYF
TRBD1	-	TRBV28	13	TRBJ2-2	TGTGCCAGCAGGACAGGGCCCACCGGGGAGCTGTTTTTT	CASRTGPTGELFF
-	-	TRBV15	17	TRBJ1-3	TGTGCCACCAGCAGAGATCCCCCAGGGGTAGTTGGAAACACCATATATTTT	CATSRDPPGVVGNTIYF
-	few	TRBV28	14	TRBJ1-2	TGTGCCAGCGGGCGGACTGGCCCTCTGGATGGCTACACCTTC	CASGRTGPLDGYTF
TRBD2	-	TRBV4-2	19	TRBJ2-5	TGTGCCAGCAGCCAAGATCGAGTGGGACCAGCGGGGGGGCAAGAGACCCAGTACTTC	CASSQDRVGPAGGQETQYF
-	-	TRBV6-4	17	TRBJ2-1	TGTGCCAGCAGTGACTCTCCTAGGCCGAGCTCCTACAATGAGCAGTTCTTC	CASSDSPRPSSYNEQFF
TRBD2	-	TRBV4-3	16	TRBJ2-1	TGCGCCAGCAGCCAAGATTCCGGGAGGGGGTATAATGAGCAGTTCTTC	CASSQDSGRGYNEQFF
TRBD2	-	TRBV18	16	TRBJ2-3	TGTGCCAGCTCACCATTAGCGGGGGGGCCGAAAGATACGCAGTATTTT	CASSPLAGGPKDTQYF
-	-	TRBV5-1	16	TRBJ1-1	TGCGCCAGCAGCTTGTTTTCTACAGGACTGAACACTGAAGCTTTCTTT	CASSLFSTGLNTEAFF
-	-	TRBV18	13	TRBJ2-2	TGTGCCAGCTCACCACCAGGTTCCGGGGAGCTGTTTTTT	CASSPPGSGELFF
TRBD1	-	TRBV30	14	TRBJ2-2	TGTGCCACCAGACAGGGGACGAACACCGGGGAGCTGTTTTTT	CATRQGTNTGELFF
-	once	TRBV11-2	16	TRBJ1-4	TGTGCCAGCAGCTTAGTCTCTCGGGGGAAAAATGAAAAACTGTTTTTT	CASSLVSRGKNEKLFF
-	-	TRBV10-3	13	TRBJ1-1	TGTGCCATCACTCGACAGGAGAACACTGAAGCTTTCTTT	CAITRQENTEAFF
-	-	TRBV6-6	13	TRBJ2-7	TGTGCCAGCAGTTCGACTCCCACAGACGAGCAGTACTTC	CASSSTPTDEQYF
-	-	TRBV6-6	14	TRBJ1-3	TGTGCCAGCAGTTCAAGCGAATCTGGAAACACCATATATTTT	CASSSSESGNTIYF
TRBD1	-	TRBV5-1	19	TRBJ2-6	TGCGCCAGCAGCTTGTGGGTGGGGACAGGGTTGGCTGGGGCCAACGTCCTGACTTTC	CASSLWVGTGLAGANVLTF
-	few	TRBV27	12	TRBJ2-4	TGTGCCAGCAGTCCGACTCCGGGGTCTCAGTACTTC	CASSPTPGSQYF